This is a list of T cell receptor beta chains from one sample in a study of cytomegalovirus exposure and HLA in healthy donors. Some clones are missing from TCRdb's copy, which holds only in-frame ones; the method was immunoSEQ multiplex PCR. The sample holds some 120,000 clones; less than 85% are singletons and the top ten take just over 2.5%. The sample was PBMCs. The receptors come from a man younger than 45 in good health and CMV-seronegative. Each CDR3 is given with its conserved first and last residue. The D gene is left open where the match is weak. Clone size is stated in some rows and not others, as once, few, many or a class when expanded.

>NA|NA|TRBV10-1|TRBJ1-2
TGCGCCAGCAGTGTACGGGGTACGGGCTACACCTTC
CASSVRGTGYTF
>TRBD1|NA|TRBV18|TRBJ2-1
TGTGCCAGCTCCCCAGGACAGGGGGTATTTTCGGTGAACTTCTTC
CASSPGQGVFSVNFF
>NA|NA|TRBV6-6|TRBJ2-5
TGTGCCAGCAGTAATAGACAGGAAGAGACCCAGTACTTC
CASSNRQEETQYF
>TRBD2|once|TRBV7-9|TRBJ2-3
TGTGCCACTCTGCGGGAGGCCTCAGATACGCAGTATTTT
CATLREASDTQYF
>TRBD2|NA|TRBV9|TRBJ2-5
TGTGCCAGCAGCTCTCCCCCCGGGACCAGCGGGAGGGCCCATGAGACCCAGTACTTC
CASSSPPGTSGRAHETQYF
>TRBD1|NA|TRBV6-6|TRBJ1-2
TGTGCCAGCAGTCATCGGACAGGCGACGGCTACACCTTC
CASSHRTGDGYTF
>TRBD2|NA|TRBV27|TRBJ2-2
TGTGCCAGCAGTCTGGCCGGGACTAGCGGGATATCAGGGGAGCTGTTTTTT
CASSLAGTSGISGELFF
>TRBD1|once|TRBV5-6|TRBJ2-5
TGTGCCAGCAGCTTGGGATGGCAGGGGGCGGGGGAGACCCAGTACTTC
CASSLGWQGAGETQYF
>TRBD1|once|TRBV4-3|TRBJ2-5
TGCGCCAGCAGCCAAGATTTGGGTTCGACAGGGGCAGGGGAGACCCAGTACTTC
CASSQDLGSTGAGETQYF
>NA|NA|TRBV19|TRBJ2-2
TGTGCCAGTAGTATCCGGACAGAGACCGGGGAGCTGTTTTTT
CASSIRTETGELFF
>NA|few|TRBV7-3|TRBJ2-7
TGTGCCAGCAGCTCCAACGGGGTAGTTCCCTACGAGCAGTACTTC
CASSSNGVVPYEQYF
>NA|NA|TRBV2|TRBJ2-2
TGTGCCAGCAGGGACAGTTACACCGGGGAGCTGTTTTTT
CASRDSYTGELFF
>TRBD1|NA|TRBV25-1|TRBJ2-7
TGTGCCCCCCCCTCCGAAGGGGGACAGGGGACCTACGAGCAGTACTTC
CAPPSEGGQGTYEQYF
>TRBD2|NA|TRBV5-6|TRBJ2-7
TGTGCCAGCAGCTTGGATGTCGGGAGGGCCCCCCACCCCGAGCAGTACTTC
CASSLDVGRAPHPEQYF
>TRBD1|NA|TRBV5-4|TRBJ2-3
TGTGCCAGCAGCTCCCGGACAGGCTACACAGATACGCAGTATTTT
CASSSRTGYTDTQYF
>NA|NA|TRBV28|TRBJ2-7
TGTGCCAGCAGCCCCCCGTGGGAGATCTACGAGCAGTACTTC
CASSPPWEIYEQYF
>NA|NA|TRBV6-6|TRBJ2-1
TGTGCTAGCAGTGGTCTGCGGTACAATGAGCAGTTCTTC
CASSGLRYNEQFF
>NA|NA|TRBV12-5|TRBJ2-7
TGTGCTAGTGGTTTGGTACTAGGGAGCTCCTACGAGCAGTACTTC
CASGLVLGSSYEQYF
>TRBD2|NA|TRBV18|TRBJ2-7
TGTGCCAGCTCACCACCGGGACTAGCGCGCTCCTACGAGCAGTACTTC
CASSPPGLARSYEQYF
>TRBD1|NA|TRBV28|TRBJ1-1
TGTGCCAGCAGAAAAACCAGGGGGCAATTTACTGAAGCTTTCTTT
CASRKTRGQFTEAFF
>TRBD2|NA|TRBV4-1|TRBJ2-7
TGCGCCAGCAGCCAATTCGGGACTAGCGGGTACGAGCAGTACTTC
CASSQFGTSGYEQYF
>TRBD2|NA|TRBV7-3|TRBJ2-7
TGTGCCAGCAGCTTAACTGGGACTAGCGGGAGTTACGGCTCCTACGAGCAGTACTTC
CASSLTGTSGSYGSYEQYF